The 10 T cell receptor beta chains in this list originate from one sample, sequenced in a study of CD4+ T cells in melanoma. Sequencing was performed with immunoSEQ multiplex PCR; in TCRdb, only in-frame clones are kept and a portion is missing. The top ten clones hold approximately 30% of a sample with 5,500 to 8,000 clones, around 70% of them seen once. Source material: cells from a culture (not recorded whether cultured in vitro). These receptors all stem from a human donor with melanoma.

The count of this clone is one. The chain recombines TRBV3-1 (or the pseudogene TRBV3-2) with TRBJ2-5, with D perhaps assigned TRBD1 or TRBD2 (6 bases each). The V end was cut by 4 bases, the J end by 5 bases, with 20 bases between. This CDR3 is built from 16 residues. Germline values: CDR1 LGHDT, CDR2 YNNKEL (reference sequence). The CDR3: CASSLHRGRRGETQYF. CDR3 nucleotide sequence: TGTGCCAGCAGCCTCCACCGGGGGCGGAGGGGGGAGACCCAGTACTTC.

The chain carries TRBV7-9 and TRBJ2-3, with D unclear. The V and J ends lost 6 bases and 3 bases respectively, with 10 bases between them. The V gene's germline CDR1 is SEHNR and CDR2 FQNEAQ (reference sequence). CDR3 size: 13 residues. In nucleotides, the CDR3 is TGTGCCAGCAGTCGAAGCTCGACAGATACGCAGTATTTT. Translated: CASSRSSTDTQYF.

With respect to this clone: The sample carries other DNA sequences with the same CDR3. The V gene is TRBV11-2, the J gene TRBJ2-7; D is unclear. V lost 5 bases, J lost 4 bases, and 9 bases lay in between. The CDR3 runs to 12 residues. CDR1 SGHAT and CDR2 FQNNGV come from the germline V gene. DNA for the CDR3: TGTGCCAGCAGCCCGGGCGGATACGAGCAGTACTTC. Translating it yields CASSPGGYEQYF.

The chain uses TRBV30 and TRBJ2-7, with 7 nucleotides matching TRBD1. V dropped 2 bases and J dropped 3; count of bases not matched to a gene: 7. CDR3 length: 14 residues. In germline, CDR1 is GTSNPN, CDR2 SVGIG (reference sequence). CDR3 in DNA: TGTGCCTGGAGTTCGGGGACAGTAATCTACGAGCAGTACTTC. It encodes CAWSSGTVIYEQYF.

The V call is TRBV18, the J call TRBJ2-7; tentative D call: TRBD2 (6 bases). Trimming removed 2 bases from V and 3 bases from J, with 11 bases in between. The CDR3 has 14 amino acids. Germline CDR1 reads KGHSH; CDR2 reads LQKENI. In DNA form, the CDR3 reads TGTGCCAGCTCACCATCCCAGGGAGGCTACGAGCAGTACTTC. Its translation: CASSPSQGGYEQYF.

V gene TRBV6-1 combines with J gene TRBJ2-7; D unclear. The ends were cut back, 0 bases at V and 0 bases at J, with 9 bases in the middle. The germline V gene encodes CDR1 MNHNS and CDR2 SASEGT. The CDR3 has 15 amino acids. CDR3 loop: CASSEAFLSSYEQYF. Here the CDR3 DNA reads TGTGCCAGCAGTGAAGCTTTTCTCAGCTCCTACGAGCAGTACTTC.

By share, this clone counts as medium-sized (0.01 to 0.1%). This chain connects TRBV9 to TRBJ2-1, with D perhaps matching TRBD2 (6 bases). V lost 3 bases, J lost 7 bases, and 17 bases lay in between. The CDR3 extends over 15 amino acids. Germline lookup yields CDR1 SGDLS and CDR2 YYNGEE. The CDR3 sequence: CASSALGDSSNEQFF. CDR3 coding DNA: TGTGCCAGCAGCGCGTTAGGGGACTCCTCTAATGAGCAGTTCTTC.

The rearrangement links TRBV28 to TRBJ2-7, with 7 bases lining up with TRBD1. Losses at the gene ends were 7 bases for V and 7 bases for J; bases not matched to a gene: 13. Per germline, CDR1 MDHEN and CDR2 SYDVKM. The CDR3 extends over 14 amino acids. The CDR3 nucleotides read TGTGCCAGCAACACCGTCTGGGACAGCCGTGAGCAGTACTTC. Residues: CASNTVWDSREQYF.

A few counts support this clone. The V call is TRBV7-2, the J call TRBJ1-5, with a tentative D call TRBD1 (5 bases). The germline V gene encodes CDR1 SGHTA and CDR2 FQGNSA. The CDR3 spans 15 residues. V was pared by 3 bases and J by 1 base, with 10 bases between. The CDR3, as DNA: TGTGCCAGCAGCTTGGGGCTGGTGAGCAATCAGCCCCAGCATTTT. It is translated as CASSLGLVSNQPQHF.

This clone has more than one count but fewer than ten. The V and J genes are TRBV27 and TRBJ2-3; D may be TRBD1 (5 bases). This CDR3 comprises 13 residues. From germline, CDR1 is MNHEY and CDR2 SMNVEV (reference sequence). Trimming took 0 bases from V and 6 from J, leaving 7 bases between them. The CDR3 coding sequence is TGTGCCAGCAGTTTATCGGGGCGCGATACGCAGTATTTT. Translated: CASSLSGRDTQYF.